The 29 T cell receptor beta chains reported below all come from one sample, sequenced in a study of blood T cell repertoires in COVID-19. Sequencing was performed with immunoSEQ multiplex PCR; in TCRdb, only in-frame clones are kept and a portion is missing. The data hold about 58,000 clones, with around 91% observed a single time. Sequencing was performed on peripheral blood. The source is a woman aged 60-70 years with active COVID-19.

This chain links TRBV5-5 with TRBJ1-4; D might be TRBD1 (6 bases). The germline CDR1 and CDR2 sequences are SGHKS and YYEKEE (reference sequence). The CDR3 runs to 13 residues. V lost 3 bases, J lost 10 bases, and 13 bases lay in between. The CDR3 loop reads CASSSTGSGKLFF. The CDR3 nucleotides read TGTGCCAGCAGCTCTACAGGGTCCGGAAAACTGTTTTTT.

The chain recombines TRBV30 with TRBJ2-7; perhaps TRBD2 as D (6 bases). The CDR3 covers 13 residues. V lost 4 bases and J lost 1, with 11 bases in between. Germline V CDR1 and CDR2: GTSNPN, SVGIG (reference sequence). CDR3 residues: CAWNAGPSYEQYF. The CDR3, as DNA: TGTGCCTGGAACGCGGGGCCGTCCTACGAGCAGTACTTC.

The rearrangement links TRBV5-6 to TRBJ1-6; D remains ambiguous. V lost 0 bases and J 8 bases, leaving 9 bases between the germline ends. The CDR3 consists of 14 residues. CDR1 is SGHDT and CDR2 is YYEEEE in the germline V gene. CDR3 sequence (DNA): TGTGCCAGCAGCTTGGCCAGATATGATTCACCCCTCCACTTT. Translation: CASSLARYDSPLHF. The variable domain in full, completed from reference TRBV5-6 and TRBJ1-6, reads DAGVTQSPTHLIKTRGQQVTLRCSPKSGHDTVSWYQQALGQGPQFIFQYYEEEERQRGNFPDRFSGHQFPNYSSELNVNALLLGDSALYLCASSLARYDSPLHFGNGTRLTVT.

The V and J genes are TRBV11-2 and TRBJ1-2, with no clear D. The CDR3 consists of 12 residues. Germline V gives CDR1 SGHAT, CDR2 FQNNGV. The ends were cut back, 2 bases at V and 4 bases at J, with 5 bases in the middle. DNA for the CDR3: TGTGCCAGCAGCTTATCCCTCTATGGCTACACCTTC. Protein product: CASSLSLYGYTF.

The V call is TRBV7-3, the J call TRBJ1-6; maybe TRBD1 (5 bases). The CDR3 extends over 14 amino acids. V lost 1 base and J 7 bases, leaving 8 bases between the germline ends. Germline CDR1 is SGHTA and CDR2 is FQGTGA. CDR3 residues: CASSLRTTNSPLHF. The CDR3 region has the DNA TGTGCCAGCAGCTTAAGGACAACAAATTCACCCCTCCACTTT. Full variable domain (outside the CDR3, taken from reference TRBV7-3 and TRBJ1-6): GAGVSQTPSNKVTEKGKYVELRCDPISGHTALYWYRQSLGQGPEFLIYFQGTGAADDSGLPNDRFFAVRPEGSVSTLKIQRTERGDSAVYLCASSLRTTNSPLHFGNGTRLTVT.

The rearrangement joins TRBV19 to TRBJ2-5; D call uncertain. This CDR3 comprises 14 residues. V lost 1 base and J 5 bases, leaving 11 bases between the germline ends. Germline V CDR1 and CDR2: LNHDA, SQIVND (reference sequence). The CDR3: CASSIGPRVETQYF. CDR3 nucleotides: TGTGCCAGTAGTATAGGCCCCCGGGTGGAGACCCAGTACTTC. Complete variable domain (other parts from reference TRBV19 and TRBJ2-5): DGGITQSPKYLFRKEGQNVTLSCEQNLNHDAMYWYRQDPGQGLRLIYYSQIVNDFQKGDIAEGYSVSREKKESFPLTVTSAQKNPTAFYLCASSIGPRVETQYFGPGTRLLVL.

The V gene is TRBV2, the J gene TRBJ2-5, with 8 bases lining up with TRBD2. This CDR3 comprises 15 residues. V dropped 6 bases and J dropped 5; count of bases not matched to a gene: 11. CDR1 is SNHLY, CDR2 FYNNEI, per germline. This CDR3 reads CASRRGSGDSETQYF. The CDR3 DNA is TGTGCCAGCAGACGGGGTAGCGGGGATTCCGAGACCCAGTACTTC.

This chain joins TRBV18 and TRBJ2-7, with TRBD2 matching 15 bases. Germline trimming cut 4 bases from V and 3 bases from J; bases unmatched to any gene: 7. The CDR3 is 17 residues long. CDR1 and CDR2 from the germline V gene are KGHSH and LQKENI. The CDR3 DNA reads TGTGCCAGCTCACTGGGACTAGCGGGGGGCCCCCTCTACGAGCAGTACTTC. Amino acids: CASSLGLAGGPLYEQYF.

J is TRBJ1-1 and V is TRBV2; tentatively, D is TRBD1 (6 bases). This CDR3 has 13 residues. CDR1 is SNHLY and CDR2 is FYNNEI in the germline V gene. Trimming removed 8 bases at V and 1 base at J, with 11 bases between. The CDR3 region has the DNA TGTGCCAGCTGCCGGGACACGAACACTGAAGCTTTCTTT. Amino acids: CASCRDTNTEAFF.

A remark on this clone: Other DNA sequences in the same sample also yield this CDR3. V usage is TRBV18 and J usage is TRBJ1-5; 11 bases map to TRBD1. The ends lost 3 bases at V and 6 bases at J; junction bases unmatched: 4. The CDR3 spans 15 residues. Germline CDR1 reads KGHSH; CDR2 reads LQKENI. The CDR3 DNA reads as TGTGCCAGCTCACCCGGACAGGGGGCGGGTCAGCCCCAGCATTTT. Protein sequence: CASSPGQGAGQPQHF. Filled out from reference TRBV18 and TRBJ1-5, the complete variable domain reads NAGVMQNPRHLVRRRGQEARLRCSPMKGHSHVYWYRQLPEEGLKFMVYLQKENIIDESGMPKERFSAEFPKEGPSILRIQQVVRGDSAAYFCASSPGQGAGQPQHFGDGTRLSIL.

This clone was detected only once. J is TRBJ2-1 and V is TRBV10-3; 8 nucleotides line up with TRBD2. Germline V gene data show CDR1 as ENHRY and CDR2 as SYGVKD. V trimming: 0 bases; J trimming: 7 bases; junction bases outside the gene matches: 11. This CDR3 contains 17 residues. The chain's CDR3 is CAISESGSGGIGNEQFF. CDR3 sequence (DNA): TGTGCCATCAGTGAGTCAGGGAGCGGGGGAATCGGGAATGAGCAGTTCTTC.

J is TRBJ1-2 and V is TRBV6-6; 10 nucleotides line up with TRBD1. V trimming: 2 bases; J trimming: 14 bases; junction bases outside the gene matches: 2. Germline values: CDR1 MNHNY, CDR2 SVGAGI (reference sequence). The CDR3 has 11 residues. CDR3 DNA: TGTGCCAGCAGTTACGGGACAGGGGAAACCTTC. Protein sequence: CASSYGTGETF.

The chain's CDR3 is CASSEDRATEAFF. CDR3 DNA: TGTGCCAGCAGTGAGGACAGGGCCACTGAAGCTTTCTTT. The chain uses TRBV2 and TRBJ1-1; 8 nucleotides line up with TRBD1. This CDR3 contains 13 residues. The V gene end was trimmed by 3 bases and the J gene end by 4 bases; junction bases not matched to a gene: 1. Germline values: CDR1 SNHLY, CDR2 FYNNEI.

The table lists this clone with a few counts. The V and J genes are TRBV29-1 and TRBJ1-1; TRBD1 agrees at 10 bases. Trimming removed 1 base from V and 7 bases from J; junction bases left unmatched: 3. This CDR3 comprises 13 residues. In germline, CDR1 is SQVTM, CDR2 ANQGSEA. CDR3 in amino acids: CSVEGQGAVEAFF. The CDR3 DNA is TGCAGCGTTGAAGGACAGGGGGCGGTTGAAGCTTTCTTT.

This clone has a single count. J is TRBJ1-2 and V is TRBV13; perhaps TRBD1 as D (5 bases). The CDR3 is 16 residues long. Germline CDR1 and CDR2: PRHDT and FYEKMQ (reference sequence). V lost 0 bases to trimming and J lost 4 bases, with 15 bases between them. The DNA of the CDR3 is TGTGCCAGCAGCTTAGGCTTCGCAGACAGAGCCTATGGCTACACCTTC. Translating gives CASSLGFADRAYGYTF.

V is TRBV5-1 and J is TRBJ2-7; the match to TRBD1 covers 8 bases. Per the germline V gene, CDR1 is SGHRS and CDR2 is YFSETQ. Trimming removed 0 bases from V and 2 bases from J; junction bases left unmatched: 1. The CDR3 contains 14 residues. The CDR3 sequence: CASSLGTGPYEQYF. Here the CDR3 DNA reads TGCGCCAGCAGCTTGGGGACAGGGCCCTACGAGCAGTACTTC.

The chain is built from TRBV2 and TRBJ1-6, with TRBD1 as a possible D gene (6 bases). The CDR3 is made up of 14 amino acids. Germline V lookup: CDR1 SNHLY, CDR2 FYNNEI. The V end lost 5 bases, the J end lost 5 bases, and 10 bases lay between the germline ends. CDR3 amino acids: CASSRGSDNSPLHF. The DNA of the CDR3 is TGTGCCAGCAGTAGGGGGTCTGATAATTCACCCCTCCACTTT.

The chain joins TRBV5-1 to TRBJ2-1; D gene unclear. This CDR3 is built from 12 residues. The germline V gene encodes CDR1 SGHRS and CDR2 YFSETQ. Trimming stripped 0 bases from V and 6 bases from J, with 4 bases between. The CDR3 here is CASSLAGNEQFF. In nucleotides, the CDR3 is TGCGCCAGCAGCTTGGCGGGCAATGAGCAGTTCTTC.

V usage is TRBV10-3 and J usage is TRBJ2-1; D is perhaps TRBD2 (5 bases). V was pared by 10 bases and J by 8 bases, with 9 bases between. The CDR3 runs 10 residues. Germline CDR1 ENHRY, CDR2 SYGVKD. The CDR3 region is CATLGDEQFF. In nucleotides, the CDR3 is TGTGCCACCCTCGGGGATGAGCAGTTCTTC.

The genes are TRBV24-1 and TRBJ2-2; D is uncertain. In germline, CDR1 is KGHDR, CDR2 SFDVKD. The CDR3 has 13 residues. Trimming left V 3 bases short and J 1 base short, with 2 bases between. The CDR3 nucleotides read TGTGCCACCAGTGATCAGAACACCGGGGAGCTGTTTTTT. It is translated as CATSDQNTGELFF.

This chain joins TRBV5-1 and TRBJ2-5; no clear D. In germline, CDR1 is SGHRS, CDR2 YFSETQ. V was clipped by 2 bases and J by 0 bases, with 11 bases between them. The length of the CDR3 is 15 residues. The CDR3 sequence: CASSFSVKYQETQYF. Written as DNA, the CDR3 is TGCGCCAGCAGCTTCTCGGTAAAGTACCAAGAGACCCAGTACTTC.

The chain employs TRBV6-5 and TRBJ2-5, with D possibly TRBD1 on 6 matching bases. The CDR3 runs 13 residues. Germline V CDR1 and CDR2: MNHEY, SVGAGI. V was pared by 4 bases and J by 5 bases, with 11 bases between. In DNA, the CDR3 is TGTGCCAGCAGTTCACAGGGATCCGAGACCCAGTACTTC. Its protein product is CASSSQGSETQYF.

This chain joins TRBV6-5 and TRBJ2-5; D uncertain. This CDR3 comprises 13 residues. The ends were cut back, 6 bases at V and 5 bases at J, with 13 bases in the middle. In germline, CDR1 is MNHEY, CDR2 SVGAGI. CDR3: CASRRNNGETQYF. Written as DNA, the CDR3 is TGTGCCAGCAGGAGAAACAACGGGGAGACCCAGTACTTC.

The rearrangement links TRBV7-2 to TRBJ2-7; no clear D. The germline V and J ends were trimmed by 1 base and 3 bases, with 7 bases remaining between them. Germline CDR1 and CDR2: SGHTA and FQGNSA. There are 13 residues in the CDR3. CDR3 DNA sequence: TGTGCCAGCAGCTTAGGTACTTTCTACGAGCAGTACTTC. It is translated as CASSLGTFYEQYF.

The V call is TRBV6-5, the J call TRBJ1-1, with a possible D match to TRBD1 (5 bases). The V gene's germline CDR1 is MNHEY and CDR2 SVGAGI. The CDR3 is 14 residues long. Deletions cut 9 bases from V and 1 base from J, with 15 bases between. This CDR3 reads CARHLGQPNTEAFF. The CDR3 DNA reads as TGTGCCAGACATCTCGGACAACCGAACACTGAAGCTTTCTTT.

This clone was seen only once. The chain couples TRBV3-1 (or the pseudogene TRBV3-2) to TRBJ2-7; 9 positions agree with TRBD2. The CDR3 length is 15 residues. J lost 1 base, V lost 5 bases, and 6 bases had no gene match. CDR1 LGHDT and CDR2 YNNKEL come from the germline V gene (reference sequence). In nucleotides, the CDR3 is TGTGCCAGCAGCGCGTCTAGCGGGGCTTCCTACGAGCAGTACTTC. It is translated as CASSASSGASYEQYF.

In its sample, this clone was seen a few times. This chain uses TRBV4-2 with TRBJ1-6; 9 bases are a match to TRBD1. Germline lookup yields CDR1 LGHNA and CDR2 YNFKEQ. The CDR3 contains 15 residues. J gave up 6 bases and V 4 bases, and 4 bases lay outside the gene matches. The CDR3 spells CASSLTGQGNSPLHF. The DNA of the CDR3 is TGTGCCAGCAGCCTAACGGGACAGGGTAATTCACCCCTCCACTTT.

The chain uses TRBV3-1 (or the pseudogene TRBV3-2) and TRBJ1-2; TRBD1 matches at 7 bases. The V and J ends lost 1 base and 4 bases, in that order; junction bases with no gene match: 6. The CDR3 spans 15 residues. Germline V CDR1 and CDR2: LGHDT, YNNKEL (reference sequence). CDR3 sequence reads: CASSQGLGTAYGYTF. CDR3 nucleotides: TGTGCCAGCAGCCAAGGCCTGGGGACAGCCTATGGCTACACCTTC.

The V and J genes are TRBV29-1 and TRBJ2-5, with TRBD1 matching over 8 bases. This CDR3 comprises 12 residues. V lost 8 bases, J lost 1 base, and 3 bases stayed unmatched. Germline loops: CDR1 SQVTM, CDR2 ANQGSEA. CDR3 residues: CSTGQGQETQYF. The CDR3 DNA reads TGCAGCACCGGACAGGGCCAAGAGACCCAGTACTTC.